This entry lists 14 T cell receptor beta chains sequenced from one sample in a study of cytomegalovirus exposure and HLA in healthy donors. PCR was performed using 60 Vbeta and 13 Jbeta primers. This table comes from immunoSEQ multiplex PCR, and its TCRdb copy is limited to in-frame clones, with some not included. This sample yields over 75,000 clones, of which about 75% are seen a single time; more than 6% belongs to the top ten. The source material was PBMCs. Receptors were obtained from a man aged 35-49 years in good health and CMV-seropositive.

This CDR3 reads CASSFRLESARVGETQYF. CDR3 nucleotide sequence: TGTGCCAGCAGCTTCCGACTAGAATCCGCCCGAGTAGGAGAGACCCAGTACTTC. The chain couples TRBV4-2 to TRBJ2-5, with a possible D match to TRBD2 (6 bases). This CDR3 spans 18 amino acids. The V gene lost 5 bases and the J gene lost 4 bases, with 26 bases spanning the gap. Per germline, CDR1 LGHNA and CDR2 YNFKEQ.

The chain is built from TRBV5-1 and TRBJ1-1; TRBD1 aligns across 7 bases. The CDR3 covers 14 residues. V shed 4 bases and J 0 bases; nucleotides not matched to a gene: 3. Per the germline V gene, CDR1 is SGHRS and CDR2 is YFSETQ. CDR3 residues: CASSAGQLNTEAFF. The CDR3 bases are TGCGCCAGCAGCGCGGGACAGTTGAACACTGAAGCTTTCTTT.

The chain is built from TRBV5-1 and TRBJ1-2, with TRBD1 matching 8 bases. CDR1 SGHRS and CDR2 YFSETQ come from the germline V gene. Unmatched junction bases numbered 13, after V lost 3 bases and J lost 3 bases. This CDR3 is built from 17 residues. The CDR3 nucleotides read TGCGCCAGCAGCTCGGCTCAGGGGGCTGGGCCATACTATGGCTACACCTTC. This gives the protein CASSSAQGAGPYYGYTF.

This clone was counted only a few times. The rearrangement joins TRBV7-2 to TRBJ2-3; D call uncertain. CDR3 length: 12 amino acids. Germline V gives CDR1 SGHTA, CDR2 FQGNSA. The V gene lost 5 bases and the J gene lost 6 bases, with 9 bases spanning the gap. The chain's CDR3 is CASSPRADTQYF. The CDR3 DNA reads as TGTGCCAGCAGCCCCCGCGCGGATACGCAGTATTTT. Filled out from reference TRBV7-2 and TRBJ2-3, the complete variable domain reads GAGVSQSPSNKVTEKGKDVELRCDPISGHTALYWYRQSLGQGLEFLIYFQGNSAPDKSGLPSDRFSAERTGGSVSTLTIQRTQQEDSAVYLCASSPRADTQYFGPGTRLTVL.

This clone was detected once. One junction end does not reproduce the germline sequence, and a read error may be involved. This chain uses TRBV28 with TRBJ1-2, with D uncertain. The CDR3 runs 12 residues. Germline assignment: CDR1 MDHEN and CDR2 SYDVKM. CDR3 nucleotide sequence: TGTGCCAGCAGTTTAAGCGGGCGAGGACGAGCCTTC. Translating it yields CASSLSGRGRAF.

The rearrangement links TRBV25-1 to TRBJ2-7; 12 bases map to TRBD1. Losses at the gene ends were 3 bases for V and 7 bases for J; bases not matched to a gene: 7. This CDR3 contains 15 residues. Germline assignment: CDR1 MGHDK and CDR2 SYGVNS. DNA of the CDR3: TGTGCCAGCAGTGAGTTCGGGACAGGGGGCAGGGAGCAGTACTTC. This encodes CASSEFGTGGREQYF.

The chain links TRBV2 to TRBJ1-2; TRBD1 agrees at 8 bases. The CDR3 runs 12 residues. V trimming: 5 bases; J trimming: 8 bases; junction bases outside the gene matches: 4. Looked up from germline, CDR1 is SNHLY and CDR2 is FYNNEI. The CDR3 here is CASSLRDRGYTF. In DNA form, the CDR3 reads TGTGCCAGCAGTTTACGGGACAGGGGCTACACCTTC.

The chain uses TRBV7-3 and TRBJ1-6; D remains ambiguous. V lost 1 base to trimming and J lost 7 bases, with 17 bases between them. Germline V gives CDR1 SGHTA, CDR2 FQGTGA. This CDR3 region has 17 residues. The CDR3 DNA follows: TGTGCCAGCAGCTTAAAGGCCACTCAGGCCCCGAATTCACCCCTCCACTTT. Translated, it gives CASSLKATQAPNSPLHF.

J is TRBJ2-2 and V is TRBV6-6, with 10 bases lining up with TRBD2. Germline lookup yields CDR1 MNHNY and CDR2 SVGAGI (reference sequence). CDR3 size: 15 residues. The V and J ends lost 6 bases and 4 bases, in that order; junction bases with no gene match: 5. The CDR3, as DNA: TGTGCCAGCAGCCGACTAGCGGGTAGCACCGGGGAGCTGTTTTTT. Amino acids: CASSRLAGSTGELFF.

This chain links TRBV7-9 with TRBJ2-7; D remains ambiguous. Germline V gives CDR1 SEHNR, CDR2 FQNEAQ (reference sequence). Trimming removed 5 bases at V and 0 bases at J, with 14 bases between. The CDR3 is 15 residues long. The CDR3 DNA reads TGTGCCAGCAGCCACTCCAGGTCGAACTCCTACGAGCAGTACTTC. Amino acids: CASSHSRSNSYEQYF.

The V gene is TRBV10-3, the J gene TRBJ2-7; tentatively, D is TRBD1 (6 bases). From germline, CDR1 is ENHRY and CDR2 SYGVKD. Trimming pared 7 bases from V and 5 bases from J, leaving 15 bases between. CDR3 length equals 13 residues. The DNA of the CDR3 is TGTGCCATCACAGACAGGAGCTTTGACGAGCAGTACTTC. Amino acid sequence: CAITDRSFDEQYF.

DNA of the CDR3: TGTGCCAGCAGTTCCAACATCTACGAGCAGTACTTC. It specifies CASSSNIYEQYF. V is TRBV27 and J is TRBJ2-7, with D hard to call. The germline V gene encodes CDR1 MNHEY and CDR2 SMNVEV (reference sequence). The CDR3 sequence is 12 residues long. V lost 4 bases and J lost 3, with 7 bases in between.

The chain has TRBV5-1 and TRBJ2-3, with D possibly TRBD2 on 6 matching bases. The CDR3 contains 13 residues. V dropped 3 bases and J dropped 4 bases, with 9 bases sitting between them. Germline V gives CDR1 SGHRS, CDR2 YFSETQ. The CDR3 is CASSWGGADTQYF. The CDR3 DNA is TGCGCCAGCAGCTGGGGAGGAGCAGATACGCAGTATTTT.

The chain couples TRBV6-6 to TRBJ2-5, with 9 bases aligning to TRBD1. This CDR3 region has 15 residues. Germline lookup yields CDR1 MNHNY and CDR2 SVGAGI (reference sequence). V shed 4 bases, J shed 5 bases, and the junction held 8 bases outside the gene matches. CDR3 sequence reads: CASSSYDRGGETQYF. Written as DNA, the CDR3 is TGTGCCAGCAGTTCCTACGACAGGGGGGGGGAGACCCAGTACTTC.